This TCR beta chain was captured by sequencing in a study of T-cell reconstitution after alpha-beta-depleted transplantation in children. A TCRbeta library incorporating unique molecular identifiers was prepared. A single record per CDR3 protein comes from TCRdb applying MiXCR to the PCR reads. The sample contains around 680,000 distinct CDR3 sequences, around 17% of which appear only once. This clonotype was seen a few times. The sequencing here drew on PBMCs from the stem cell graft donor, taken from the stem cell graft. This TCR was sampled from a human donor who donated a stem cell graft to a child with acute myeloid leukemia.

As DNA, the CDR3 is TGTGCCAGCAGCTTAGTTAAAGATTGGACAGGGATCTTAGCCAAAAACATTCAGTACTTC. Its protein product is CASSLVKDWTGILAKNIQYF. The chain joins TRBV11-2 to TRBJ2-4; the match to TRBD1 covers 8 bases. The trim removed 1 base at V and 0 bases at J, leaving 14 bases unmatched. CDR3 length: 20 amino acids. From germline, CDR1 is SGHAT and CDR2 FQNNGV.